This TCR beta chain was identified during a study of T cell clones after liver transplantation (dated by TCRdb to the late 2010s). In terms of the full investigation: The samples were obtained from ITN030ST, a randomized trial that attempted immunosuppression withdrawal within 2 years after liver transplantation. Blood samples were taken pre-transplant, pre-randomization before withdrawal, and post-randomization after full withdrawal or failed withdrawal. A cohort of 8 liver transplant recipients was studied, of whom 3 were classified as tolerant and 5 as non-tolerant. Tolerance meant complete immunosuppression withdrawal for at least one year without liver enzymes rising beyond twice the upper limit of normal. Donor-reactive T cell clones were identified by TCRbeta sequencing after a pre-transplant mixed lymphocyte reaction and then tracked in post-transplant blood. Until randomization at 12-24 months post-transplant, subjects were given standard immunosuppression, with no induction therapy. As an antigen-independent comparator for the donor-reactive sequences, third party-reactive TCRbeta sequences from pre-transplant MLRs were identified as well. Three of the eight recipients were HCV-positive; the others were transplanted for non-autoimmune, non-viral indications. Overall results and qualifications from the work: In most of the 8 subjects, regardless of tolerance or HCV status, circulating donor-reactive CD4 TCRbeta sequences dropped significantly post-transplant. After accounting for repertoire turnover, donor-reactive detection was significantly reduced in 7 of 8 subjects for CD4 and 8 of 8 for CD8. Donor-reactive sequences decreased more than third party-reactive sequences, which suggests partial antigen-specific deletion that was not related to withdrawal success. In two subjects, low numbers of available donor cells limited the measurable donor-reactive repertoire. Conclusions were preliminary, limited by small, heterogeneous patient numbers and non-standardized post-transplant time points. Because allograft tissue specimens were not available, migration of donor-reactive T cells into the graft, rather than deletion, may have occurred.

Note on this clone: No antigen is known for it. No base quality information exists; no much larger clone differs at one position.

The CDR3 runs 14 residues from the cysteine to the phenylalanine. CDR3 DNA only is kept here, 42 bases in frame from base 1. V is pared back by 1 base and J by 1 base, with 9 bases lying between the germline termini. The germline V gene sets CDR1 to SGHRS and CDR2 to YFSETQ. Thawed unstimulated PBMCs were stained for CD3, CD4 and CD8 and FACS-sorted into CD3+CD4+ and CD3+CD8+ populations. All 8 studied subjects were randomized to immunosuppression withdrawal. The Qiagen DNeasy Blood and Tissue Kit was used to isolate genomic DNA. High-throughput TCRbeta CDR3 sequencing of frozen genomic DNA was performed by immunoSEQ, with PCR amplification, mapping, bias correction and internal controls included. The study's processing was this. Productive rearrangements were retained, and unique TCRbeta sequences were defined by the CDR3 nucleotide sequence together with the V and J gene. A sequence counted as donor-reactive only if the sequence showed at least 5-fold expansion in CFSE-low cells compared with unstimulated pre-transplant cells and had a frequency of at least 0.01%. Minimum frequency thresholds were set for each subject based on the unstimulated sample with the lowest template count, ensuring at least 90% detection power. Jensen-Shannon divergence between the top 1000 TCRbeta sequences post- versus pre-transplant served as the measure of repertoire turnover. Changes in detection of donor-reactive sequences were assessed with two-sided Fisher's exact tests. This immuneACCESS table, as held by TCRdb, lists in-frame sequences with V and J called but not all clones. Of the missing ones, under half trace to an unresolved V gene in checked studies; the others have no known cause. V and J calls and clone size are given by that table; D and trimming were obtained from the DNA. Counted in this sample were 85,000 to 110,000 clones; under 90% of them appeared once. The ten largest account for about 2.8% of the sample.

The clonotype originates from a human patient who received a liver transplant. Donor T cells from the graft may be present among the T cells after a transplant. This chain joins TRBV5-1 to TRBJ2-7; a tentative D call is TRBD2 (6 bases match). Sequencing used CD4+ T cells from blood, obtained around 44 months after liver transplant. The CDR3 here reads CASSLLATSYEQYF. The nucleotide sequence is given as TGCGCCAGCAGCTTGCTAGCGACTTCCTACGAGCAGTACTTC. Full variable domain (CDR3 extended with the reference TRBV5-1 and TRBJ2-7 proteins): KAGVTQTPRYLIKTRGQQVTLSCSPISGHRSVSWYQQTPGQGLQFLFEYFSETQRNKGNFPGRFSGRQFSNSRSEMNVSTLELGDSALYLCASSLLATSYEQYFGPGTRLTVT.